The following is a TCR beta chain sequence with its context. The CDR3 extends over 18 amino acids. Germline CDR1 is SGHAT and CDR2 is FQNNGV. Trimming stripped 0 bases from V and 4 bases from J, with 19 bases between. The researchers obtained blood RNA from unsorted whole blood and also extracted germline DNA. The data derive from a study of tumor-infiltrating lymphocytes in primary liver carcinoma. A constant-region primer primed TCR beta cDNA synthesis from roughly 500 ng of total RNA. Three-round nested multiplex PCR performed with slightly modified ARM-PCR produced the TCR beta libraries. Amplification in the first two PCR rounds was performed using TRBV1-TRBV30 forward primers and a C-beta reverse primer for approximately 10 cycles each. TCRdb re-derived calls from the multiplex PCR reads in MiXCR, one entry per CDR3 protein. This sample yields approximately 320,000 distinct CDR3 sequences, of which around three fifths are seen a single time; about a sixth belongs to the top ten.

The V call is TRBV11-2, the J call TRBJ2-1; maybe TRBD2 (5 bases). The TCR comes from a woman aged 25 to 39 with primary liver carcinoma and hepatitis B virus infection. Sequenced: peripheral blood. CDR3 region: CASSLESIGIVRYNEQFF. Here the CDR3 DNA reads TGTGCCAGCAGCTTAGAAAGTATCGGGATAGTGAGATACAATGAGCAGTTCTTC. The whole variable domain, remainder taken from reference TRBV11-2 and TRBJ2-1, is EAGVAQSPRYKIIEKRQSVAFWCNPISGHATLYWYQQILGQGPKLLIQFQNNGVVDDSQLPKDRFSAERLKGVDSTLKIQPAKLEDSAVYLCASSLESIGIVRYNEQFFGPGTRLTVL.